This entry is about one T cell receptor (beta chain). Only a few counts were recorded for this clone. Its antigen is still unknown. Nothing much larger sits one base from this clone, and base qualities are not available. This record comes from a study of cytomegalovirus exposure and HLA in healthy donors (dated by TCRdb to the late 2010s). With respect to the entire study: According to an earlier analysis of a few hundred of the donors, 200 million or so T cells yielded roughly 110 million unique TCR beta sequences and 276 Gb of sequence data. The genetic ancestry cluster associated with self-reported Caucasian donors included 81% of the 350 to 500 genotyped donors. Typing coverage varied by locus: about 629-630 donors for A, B, C, DRB1 and DQB1; more than 500 for DQA1; approximately 570 for DPA1; some 470 for DPB1. About 5 DR-DQ haplotypes were handled as single units for association and clustering, since linkage in the cohort was strong. In the later analysis, no new phenotypic data were used to find candidate immune exposures; instead, reliance was placed on TCR beta sequences and their occurrence across donors. Class I and class II HLA loci were covered by the typing at four-digit resolution. To predict cytomegalovirus infection status, the study combined high-throughput TCR immunosequencing, statistical association of individual TCRs with disease status, and machine learning. In addition to the first cohort of 650 to 800 subjects, a separate validation cohort of approximately 130 different subjects was used. In a later analysis, previously published TCR beta repertoires from about 670 donors were re-analyzed and high-resolution HLA genotyping was added so that TCR occurrence patterns could be studied. The study used immunosequencing to profile the T cell repertoires of several hundred subjects and linked those repertoires to cytomegalovirus serostatus. Every discovery cohort repertoire had been produced on one sequencing platform. The aim of the study was to test whether cataloging public T cell receptors could identify signatures of past pathogen exposure. In a later genetic analysis, genome-wide SNP genotypes for about 55% of the 666 donors were used, and that subset was treated as a discovery cohort. Donor age, sex, ethnicity and CMV serostatus were compiled together with the repertoire data. An earlier analysis of some 500 of the donors applied high-throughput TCR beta sequencing to assess whether each TCR beta V gene segment acted as functional or pseudogenic. Among almost 400 genotyped donors of the cohort, an average of roughly 240,000 unique TCR beta nucleotide sequences were sequenced per donor, 15% to 20% of them non-productive. An early release covering roughly 600 HLA-typed donors comprised about 300 gigabases of sequencing data and tens of millions of unique TCR sequences. The study at large found these results: Because HLA typing was unavailable for some donors at each locus, only the typed subset was used in association tests. A later analysis reported that several top co-occurrence clusters appeared linked to parvovirus B19, influenza, CMV and Epstein-Barr virus. Correlated functional status among segregating V segments might reflect linkage disequilibrium, but an unknown experimental factor could not be ruled out. In a later genetic analysis, a missense DCLRE1C variant was associated with V-gene and J-gene trimming of TCR beta chains, and the association was replicated in an independent cohort. Most CMV-associated TCR beta chains appeared to be HLA-restricted in a later analysis, and the HLA associations seemed to be driven largely by CMV exposure. In a later analysis, the rate of TCR association differed among HLA loci, with DRB1 alleles having the most associated TCRs and HLA-C alleles having the fewest. The 87-base-pair reads could not distinguish some IMGT-functional V segments, including TRBV6-2 and TRBV6-3, so those segments were excluded. According to the authors, the approach could potentially be generalized to other disease states and immunological phenotypes. Compared with the roughly 670-donor mean, donors in an Asian-associated ancestry cluster had fewer N-insertions in productive TCRs, according to a later genetic analysis. Cytomegalovirus status was reported to be diagnosed by the classifier with high specificity and sensitivity in both the original and validation cohorts. Only TCR beta chains were sequenced in this cohort, and the absence of alpha or paired-chain data limited detectable features. At a false discovery rate of 0.05, a later analysis linked approximately 18,000 TCR beta sequences to specific HLA alleles. An earlier analysis of 450 to 750 of the donors showed that most TCR beta V segments appeared in productive rearrangements either about 87% or about 30% of the time, which broadly matched IMGT annotations. Across donors, most TCR sequences were observed very rarely, whereas some public TCRs were present in many individuals. Three of the identified cytomegalovirus-associated TCR beta chains were confirmed in vitro to be specific for cytomegalovirus antigens. Presence/absence analyses assumed roughly uniform sequencing depth across donors, an assumption that may not hold. A group of highly shared sequence variants was considered likely to be a technical artifact of the sequencing pipeline. A total of 150 or so TCR beta chains were listed by the study as associated with cytomegalovirus. Approximately 16 rarely observed V segments, including chromosome 9 orphons, were excluded from the earlier analysis of some 590 of the donors because counts were too low. A further reported finding was that TCR beta sequences accurately predicted the HLA-A and HLA-B alleles for most subjects in the first cohort. When HLA alleles, especially DR and DQ, strongly co-occurred, attributing TCR associations to individual alleles was difficult. Compared with equally common non-associated chains, HLA-associated TCR beta chains in a later analysis were more clonally expanded and had lower generation probabilities. For the cohort, immune exposure information was limited to CMV serostatus.

The CDR3, cysteine through phenylalanine, is 14 amino acids long. CDR3 DNA is the only sequence kept; it has 42 bases, read in frame from the first base. The germline V end is reduced by 4 bases and the J end by 7 bases; junction bases left unmatched: 4. In the germline V gene, CDR1 corresponds to SGHRS and CDR2 to YFSETQ. Receptors were amplified or captured by the immunoSEQ multiplex PCR assay. A mixture of 60 forward primers for TCR Vbeta segments and 13 reverse primers for TCR Jbeta segments was used in the multiplex PCR. The CDR3 region of rearranged TCR beta genes was amplified from genomic DNA with a multiplex PCR assay. The amplified TCR beta libraries were sequenced on the Illumina HiSeq System as 87-base-pair reads. Per the source publication's procedure: Across the roughly 700 repertoires, a later analysis counted about 81 million unique TCR beta chains, roughly 11 million of which were shared by at least two donors. Raw reads were error-corrected and collapsed into unique sequences with a nearest-neighbor algorithm that merged closely related sequences to remove PCR and sequencing errors. V, D and J gene segments were assigned by aligning CDR3 sequences to IMGT reference sequences. For a sequence to be retained, at least a six-nucleotide match to both a V gene segment and a J gene segment was required. Rearrangements were classified as productive when the CDR3 lacked stop codons and remained in frame with V and J, and all other rearrangements were classified as non-productive. CDR3 was defined according to IMGT convention as the region running from the second conserved V-encoded cysteine to the conserved J-encoded phenylalanine. Sequences without an unambiguous match to a single V gene segment were excluded from the earlier analysis of 450 to 750 of the donors. In an earlier analysis of 450 to 700 of the donors, V segments were called functional above 56.7% productive rearrangements and were called segregating when the between-donor standard deviation exceeded 5%. A statistical classification framework was built for diagnosing cytomegalovirus status from the catalog of TCR beta chain sequences. In a later analysis, V and J genes were assigned by comparing TCR nucleotide sequences against IMGT/GENE-DB human TR gene sequences. Using the TCRdist pipeline, a later analysis assigned CDR3 sequences along with most-parsimonious VDJ recombination scenarios. In a later analysis, every TCR beta chain was defined by the combination of its CDR3 amino acid sequence and its V-gene family, and reads without a unique V-gene family were dropped. To address suspected cross-contamination and a sequencing artifact, a later analysis removed around 590 highly shared, low-generation-probability nucleotide sequences. In a later analysis, a clonal expansion index for each public chain was calculated from normalized within-repertoire ranks of inferred template counts. Generation probabilities in a later analysis came from a VDJ recombination model fitted to out-of-frame rearrangements, and those results were checked against IGoR. A later analysis scored TCR-TCR, TCR-HLA and TCR-CMV co-occurrence with hypergeometric tests, applying a repertoire-size bias correction to TCR pairs. False discovery rates were estimated in a later analysis by permuting HLA or CMV assignments 20 times. In a later analysis, co-occurring TCRs were grouped using DBSCAN, and TCRdist sequence similarity was added for clustering within HLA-allele-positive subsets. For co-occurrence clustering, repertoires with fewer than 30,000 or more than 120,000 public chains were excluded, along with roughly 5 repertoires with anomalous nucleotide sharing. The immuneACCESS repertoire file appears here via TCRdb, limited to in-frame rearrangements. These files lack a portion of the clones; in checked studies, under half of the deficit traces to unresolved V genes, and the cause of the others is not known. V and J calls plus clone size are reproduced from that table; the DNA served to infer D and trimming. This sample is represented by more than 95,000 clones; around 80% of them were singletons. The ten top clones hold around 3.7% of the sample.

In total, 666 healthy bone marrow donors made up the cohort. Cohort members were all nominally healthy when sampled, although unrecorded immune exposures were likely present. The donor was CMV seronegative and was included in the group of a few hundred seronegative cohort members. Every donor gave a peripheral blood sample, and the peripheral blood mononuclear cells from that sample were used for TCR beta sequencing. Genomic DNA extraction from the blood cell samples was performed with the Qiagen DNeasy Blood Extraction Kit. The V gene is TRBV5-1 and the J gene is TRBJ2-1, and TRBD2 aligns with 11 junction nucleotides. Sequencing used PBMCs. This TCR derives from a man under 40 in good health and CMV-seronegative. The nucleotides are TGCGCCAGCAGCGCGTCTAGCGGGGGGAATGAGCAGTTCTTC. Protein translation: CASSASSGGNEQFF. The reference TRBV5-1 and TRBJ2-1 proteins fill in what lies around the CDR3, so the full variable domain reads KAGVTQTPRYLIKTRGQQVTLSCSPISGHRSVSWYQQTPGQGLQFLFEYFSETQRNKGNFPGRFSGRQFSNSRSEMNVSTLELGDSALYLCASSASSGGNEQFFGPGTRLTVL.